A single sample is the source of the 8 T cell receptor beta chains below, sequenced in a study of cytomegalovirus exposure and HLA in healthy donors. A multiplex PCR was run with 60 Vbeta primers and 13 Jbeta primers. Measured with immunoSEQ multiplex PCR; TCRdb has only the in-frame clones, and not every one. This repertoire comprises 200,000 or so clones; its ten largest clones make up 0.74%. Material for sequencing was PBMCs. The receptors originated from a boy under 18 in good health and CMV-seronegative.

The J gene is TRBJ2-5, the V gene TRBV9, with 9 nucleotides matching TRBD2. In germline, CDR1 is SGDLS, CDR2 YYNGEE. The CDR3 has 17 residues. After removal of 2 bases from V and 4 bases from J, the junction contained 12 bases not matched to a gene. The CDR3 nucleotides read TGTGCCAGCAGCGTGAGGAGCCAGCGGGGGGCGGGAGAGACCCAGTACTTC. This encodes CASSVRSQRGAGETQYF.

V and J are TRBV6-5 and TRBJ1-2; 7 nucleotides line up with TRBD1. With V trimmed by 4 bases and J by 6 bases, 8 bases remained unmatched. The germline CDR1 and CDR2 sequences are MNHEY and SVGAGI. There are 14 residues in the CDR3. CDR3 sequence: CASSLIQGINGYTF. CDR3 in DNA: TGTGCCAGCAGTTTAATACAGGGGATAAATGGCTACACCTTC.

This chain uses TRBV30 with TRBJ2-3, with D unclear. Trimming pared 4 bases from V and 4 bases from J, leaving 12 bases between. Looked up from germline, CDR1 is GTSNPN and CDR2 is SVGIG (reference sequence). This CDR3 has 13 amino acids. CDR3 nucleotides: TGTGCCTGGACCCTGTCGGGTGCAGATACGCAGTATTTT. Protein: CAWTLSGADTQYF.

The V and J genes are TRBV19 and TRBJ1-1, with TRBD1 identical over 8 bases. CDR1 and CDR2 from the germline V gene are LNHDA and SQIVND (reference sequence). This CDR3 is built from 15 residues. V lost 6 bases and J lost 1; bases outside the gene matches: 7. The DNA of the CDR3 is TGTGCCAGTAGGTCCGGGACAGGAAAGAACACTGAAGCTTTCTTT. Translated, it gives CASRSGTGKNTEAFF.

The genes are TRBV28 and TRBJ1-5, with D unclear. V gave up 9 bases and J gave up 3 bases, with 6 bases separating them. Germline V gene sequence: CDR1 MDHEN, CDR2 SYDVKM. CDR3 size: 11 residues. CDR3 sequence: CASGPNQPQHF. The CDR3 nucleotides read TGTGCCAGTGGCCCCAATCAGCCCCAGCATTTT.

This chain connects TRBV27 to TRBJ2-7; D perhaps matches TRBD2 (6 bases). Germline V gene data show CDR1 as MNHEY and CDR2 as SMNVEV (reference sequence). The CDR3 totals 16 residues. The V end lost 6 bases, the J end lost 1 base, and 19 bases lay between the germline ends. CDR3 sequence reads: CASRPPWGEASYEQYF. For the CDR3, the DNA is TGTGCCAGCAGACCACCCTGGGGGGAGGCATCCTACGAGCAGTACTTC.

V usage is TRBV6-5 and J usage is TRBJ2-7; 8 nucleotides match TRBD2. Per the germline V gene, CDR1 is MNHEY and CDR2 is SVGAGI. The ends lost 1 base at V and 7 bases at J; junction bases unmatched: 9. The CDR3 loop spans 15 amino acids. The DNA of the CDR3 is TGTGCCAGCAGTTACTTCACTAGCGGAAGTGGGGAGCAGTACTTC. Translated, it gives CASSYFTSGSGEQYF.

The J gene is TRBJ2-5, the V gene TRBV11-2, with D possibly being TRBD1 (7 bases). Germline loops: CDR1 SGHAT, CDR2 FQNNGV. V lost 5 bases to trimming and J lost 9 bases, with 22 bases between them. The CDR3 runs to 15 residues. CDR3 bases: TGTGCCAGCAGCCGCGGGACAGAGCCTCAATTGGCCCAGTACTTC. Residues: CASSRGTEPQLAQYF.